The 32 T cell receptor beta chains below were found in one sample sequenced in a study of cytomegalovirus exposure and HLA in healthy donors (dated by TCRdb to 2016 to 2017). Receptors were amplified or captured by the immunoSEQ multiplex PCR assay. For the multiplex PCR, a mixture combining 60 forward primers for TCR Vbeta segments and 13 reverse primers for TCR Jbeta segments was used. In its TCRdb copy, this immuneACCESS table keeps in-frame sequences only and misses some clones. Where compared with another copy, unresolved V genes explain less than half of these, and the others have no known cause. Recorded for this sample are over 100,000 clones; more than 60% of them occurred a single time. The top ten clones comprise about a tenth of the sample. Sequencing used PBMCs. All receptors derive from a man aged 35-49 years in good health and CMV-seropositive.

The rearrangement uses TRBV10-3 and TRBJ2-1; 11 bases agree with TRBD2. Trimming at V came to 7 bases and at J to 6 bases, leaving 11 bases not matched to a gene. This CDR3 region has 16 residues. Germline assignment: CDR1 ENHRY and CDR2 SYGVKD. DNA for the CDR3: TGTGCCATCAATCGACTAGCGGGAATCTTGCGCAATGAGCAGTTCTTC. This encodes CAINRLAGILRNEQFF.

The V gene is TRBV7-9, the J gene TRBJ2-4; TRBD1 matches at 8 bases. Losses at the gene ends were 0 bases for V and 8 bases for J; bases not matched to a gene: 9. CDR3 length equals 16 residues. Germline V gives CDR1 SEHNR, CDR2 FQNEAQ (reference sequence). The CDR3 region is CASSLARTGIRDIQYF. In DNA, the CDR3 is TGTGCCAGCAGCTTAGCGCGGACAGGGATAAGGGACATTCAGTACTTC.

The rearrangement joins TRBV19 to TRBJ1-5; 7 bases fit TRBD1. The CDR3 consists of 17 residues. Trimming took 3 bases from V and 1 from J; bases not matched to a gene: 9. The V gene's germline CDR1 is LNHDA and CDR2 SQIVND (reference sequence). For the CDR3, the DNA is TGTGCCAGTAGTATTGGTCGCTGGGACAGAAGCAATCAGCCCCAGCATTTT. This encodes CASSIGRWDRSNQPQHF.

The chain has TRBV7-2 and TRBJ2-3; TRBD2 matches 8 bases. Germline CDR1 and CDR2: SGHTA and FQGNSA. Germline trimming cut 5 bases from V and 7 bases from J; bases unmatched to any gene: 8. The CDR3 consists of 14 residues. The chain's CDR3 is CASSPPAGAYTQYF. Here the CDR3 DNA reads TGTGCCAGCAGCCCACCAGCGGGGGCCTATACGCAGTATTTT.

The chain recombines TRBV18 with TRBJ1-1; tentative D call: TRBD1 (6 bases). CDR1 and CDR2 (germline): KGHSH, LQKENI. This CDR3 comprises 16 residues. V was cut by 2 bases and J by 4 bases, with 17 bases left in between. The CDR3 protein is CASSPFRDIRPTEAFF. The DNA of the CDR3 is TGTGCCAGCTCACCATTCCGGGACATCCGACCCACTGAAGCTTTCTTT.

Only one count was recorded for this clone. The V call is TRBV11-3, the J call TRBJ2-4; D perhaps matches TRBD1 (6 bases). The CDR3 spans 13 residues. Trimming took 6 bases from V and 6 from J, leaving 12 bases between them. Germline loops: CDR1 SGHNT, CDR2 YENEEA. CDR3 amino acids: CASSSQGGNIQYF. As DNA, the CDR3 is TGTGCCAGCAGTAGTCAAGGGGGAAACATTCAGTACTTC.

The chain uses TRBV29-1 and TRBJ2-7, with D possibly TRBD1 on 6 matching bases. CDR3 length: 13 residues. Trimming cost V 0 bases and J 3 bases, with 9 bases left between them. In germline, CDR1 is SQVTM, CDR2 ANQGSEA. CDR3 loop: CSVEEQDSYEQYF. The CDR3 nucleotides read TGCAGCGTTGAAGAACAGGACAGCTACGAGCAGTACTTC.

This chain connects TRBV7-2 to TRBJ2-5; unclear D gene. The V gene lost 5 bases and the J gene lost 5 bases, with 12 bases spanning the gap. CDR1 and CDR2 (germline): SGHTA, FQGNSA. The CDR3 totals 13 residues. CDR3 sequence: CASSVGSRETQYF. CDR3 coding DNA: TGTGCCAGCAGCGTAGGTTCCCGGGAGACCCAGTACTTC.

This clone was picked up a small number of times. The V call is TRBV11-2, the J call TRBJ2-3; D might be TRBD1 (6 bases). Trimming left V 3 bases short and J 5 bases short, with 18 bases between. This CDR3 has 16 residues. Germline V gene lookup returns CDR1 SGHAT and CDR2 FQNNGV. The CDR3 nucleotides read TGTGCCAGCAGCTTCCAGGGGCGCCGAGTCGGAGATACGCAGTATTTT. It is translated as CASSFQGRRVGDTQYF. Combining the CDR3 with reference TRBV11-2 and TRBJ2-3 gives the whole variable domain EAGVAQSPRYKIIEKRQSVAFWCNPISGHATLYWYQQILGQGPKLLIQFQNNGVVDDSQLPKDRFSAERLKGVDSTLKIQPAKLEDSAVYLCASSFQGRRVGDTQYFGPGTRLTVL.

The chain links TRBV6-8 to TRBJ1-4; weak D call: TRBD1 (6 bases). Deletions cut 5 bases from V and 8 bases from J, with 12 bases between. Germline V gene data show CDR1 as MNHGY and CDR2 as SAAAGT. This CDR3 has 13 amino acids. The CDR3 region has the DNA TGTGCCAGCAGTAGAACGACAGGAGAAAAACTGTTTTTT. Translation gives CASSRTTGEKLFF.

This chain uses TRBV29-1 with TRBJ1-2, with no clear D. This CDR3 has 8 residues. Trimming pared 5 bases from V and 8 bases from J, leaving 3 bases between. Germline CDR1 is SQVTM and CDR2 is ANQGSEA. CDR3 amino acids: CSVSGYTF. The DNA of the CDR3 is TGCAGCGTTTCGGGCTACACCTTC. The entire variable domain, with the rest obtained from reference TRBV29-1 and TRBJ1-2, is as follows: SAVISQKPSRDICQRGTSLTIQCQVDSQVTMMFWYRQQPGQSLTLIATANQGSEATYESGFVIDKFPISRPNLTFSTLTVSNMSPEDSSIYLCSVSGYTFGSGTRLTVV.

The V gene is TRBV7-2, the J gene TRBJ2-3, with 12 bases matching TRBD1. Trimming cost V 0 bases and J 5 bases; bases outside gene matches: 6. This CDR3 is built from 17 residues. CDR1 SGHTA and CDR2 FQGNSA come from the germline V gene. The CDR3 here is CASSLAPGQGAVDTQYF. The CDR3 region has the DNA TGTGCCAGCAGCTTAGCGCCGGGACAGGGGGCAGTAGATACGCAGTATTTT.

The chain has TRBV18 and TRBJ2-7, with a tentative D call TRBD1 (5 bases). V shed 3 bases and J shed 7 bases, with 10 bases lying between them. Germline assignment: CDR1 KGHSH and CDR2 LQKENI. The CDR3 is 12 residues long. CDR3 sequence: CASSPDSGEQYF. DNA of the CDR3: TGTGCCAGCTCACCTGACAGTGGTGAGCAGTACTTC. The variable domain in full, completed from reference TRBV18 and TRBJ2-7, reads NAGVMQNPRHLVRRRGQEARLRCSPMKGHSHVYWYRQLPEEGLKFMVYLQKENIIDESGMPKERFSAEFPKEGPSILRIQQVVRGDSAAYFCASSPDSGEQYFGPGTRLTVT.

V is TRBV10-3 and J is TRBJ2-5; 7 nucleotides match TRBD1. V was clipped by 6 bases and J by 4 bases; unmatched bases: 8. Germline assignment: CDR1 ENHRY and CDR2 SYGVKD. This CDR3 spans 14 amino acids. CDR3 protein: CAISSGQPGETQYF. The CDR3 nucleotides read TGTGCCATCAGCTCGGGACAGCCGGGAGAGACCCAGTACTTC.

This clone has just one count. CDR3 bases: TGTGCCAGCAGCAGGCTTCGCTCTGAAGCTTTCTTT. This gives the protein CASSRLRSEAFF. The chain combines TRBV27 with TRBJ1-1; D is unresolved. Between the trimmed V and J ends, which lost 6 bases and 6 bases, there was a span of 11 bases. The CDR3 covers 12 residues. In germline, CDR1 is MNHEY, CDR2 SMNVEV (reference sequence).

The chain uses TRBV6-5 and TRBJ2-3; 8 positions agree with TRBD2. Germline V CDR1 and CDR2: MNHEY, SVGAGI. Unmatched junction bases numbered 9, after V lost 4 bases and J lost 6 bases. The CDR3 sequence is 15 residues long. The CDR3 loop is CASSFSGAADDTQYF. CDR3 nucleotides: TGTGCCAGCAGTTTTAGCGGGGCCGCCGATGATACGCAGTATTTT.

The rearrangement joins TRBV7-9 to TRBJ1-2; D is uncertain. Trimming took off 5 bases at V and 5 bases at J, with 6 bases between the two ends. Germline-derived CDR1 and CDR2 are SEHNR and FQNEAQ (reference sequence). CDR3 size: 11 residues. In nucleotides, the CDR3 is TGTGCCAGCAGCGAGAGGTATGGCTACACCTTC. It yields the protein CASSERYGYTF.

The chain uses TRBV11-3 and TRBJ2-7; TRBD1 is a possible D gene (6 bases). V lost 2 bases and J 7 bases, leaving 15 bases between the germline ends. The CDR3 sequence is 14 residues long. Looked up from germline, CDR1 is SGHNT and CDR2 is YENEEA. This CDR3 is CASSLNTGSGEQYF. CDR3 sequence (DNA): TGTGCCAGCAGCTTAAATACAGGGTCGGGGGAGCAGTACTTC.

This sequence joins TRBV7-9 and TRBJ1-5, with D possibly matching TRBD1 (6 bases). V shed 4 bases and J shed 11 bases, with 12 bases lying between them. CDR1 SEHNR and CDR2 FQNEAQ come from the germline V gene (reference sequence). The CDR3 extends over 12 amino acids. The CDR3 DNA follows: TGTGCCAGCAGCTCAATCGAGGGGGCCCAGCATTTT. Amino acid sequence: CASSSIEGAQHF.

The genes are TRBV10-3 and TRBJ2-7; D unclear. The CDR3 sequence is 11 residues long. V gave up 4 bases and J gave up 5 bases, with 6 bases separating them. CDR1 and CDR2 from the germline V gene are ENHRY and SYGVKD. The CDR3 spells CAISGQDEQYF. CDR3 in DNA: TGTGCCATCAGTGGCCAGGACGAGCAGTACTTC.

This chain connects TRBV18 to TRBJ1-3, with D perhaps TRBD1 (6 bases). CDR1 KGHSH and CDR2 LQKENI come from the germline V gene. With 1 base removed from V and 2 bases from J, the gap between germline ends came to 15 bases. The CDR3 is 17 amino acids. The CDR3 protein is CASSPLAQGTAGNTIYF. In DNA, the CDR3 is TGTGCCAGCTCACCACTCGCACAGGGAACGGCTGGAAACACCATATATTTT.

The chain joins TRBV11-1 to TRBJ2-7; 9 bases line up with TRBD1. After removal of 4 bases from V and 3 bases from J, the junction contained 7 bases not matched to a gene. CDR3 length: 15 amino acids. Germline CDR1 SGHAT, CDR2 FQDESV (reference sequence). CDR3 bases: TGTGCCAGCAGCTCCCGGGACAGGGTCTTCTACGAGCAGTACTTC. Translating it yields CASSSRDRVFYEQYF.

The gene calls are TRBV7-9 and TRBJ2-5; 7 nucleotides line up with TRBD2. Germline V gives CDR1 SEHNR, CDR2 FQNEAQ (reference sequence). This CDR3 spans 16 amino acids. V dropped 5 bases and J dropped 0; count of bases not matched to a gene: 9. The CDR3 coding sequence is TGTGCCAGCAGCCCCCCGGCGGGAGCTTACCAAGAGACCCAGTACTTC. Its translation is CASSPPAGAYQETQYF.

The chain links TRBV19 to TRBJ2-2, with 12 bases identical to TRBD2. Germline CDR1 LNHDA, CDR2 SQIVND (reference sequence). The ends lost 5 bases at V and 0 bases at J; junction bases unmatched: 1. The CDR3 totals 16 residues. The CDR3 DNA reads TGTGCCAGTAGTTGGACTAGCGGGACGAACACCGGGGAGCTGTTTTTT. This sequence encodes CASSWTSGTNTGELFF.

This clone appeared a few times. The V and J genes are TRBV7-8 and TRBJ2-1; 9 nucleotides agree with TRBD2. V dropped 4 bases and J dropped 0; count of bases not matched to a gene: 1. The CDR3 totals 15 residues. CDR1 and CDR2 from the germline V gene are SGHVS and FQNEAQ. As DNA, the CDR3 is TGTGCCAGCAGCTCTAGCGGGGCCTCCTACAATGAGCAGTTCTTC. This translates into CASSSSGASYNEQFF.

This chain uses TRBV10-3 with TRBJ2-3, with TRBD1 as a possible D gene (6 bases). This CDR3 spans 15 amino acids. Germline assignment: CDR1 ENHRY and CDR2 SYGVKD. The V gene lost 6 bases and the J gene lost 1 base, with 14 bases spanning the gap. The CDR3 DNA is TGTGCCATCAGCGACGGGGCAGGGGGCACAGATACGCAGTATTTT. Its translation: CAISDGAGGTDTQYF.

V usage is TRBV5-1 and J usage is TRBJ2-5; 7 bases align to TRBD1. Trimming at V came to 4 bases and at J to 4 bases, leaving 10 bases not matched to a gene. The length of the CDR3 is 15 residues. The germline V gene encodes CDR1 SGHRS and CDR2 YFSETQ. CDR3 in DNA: TGCGCCAGCAGCACCATAGGGGGCGTAGGAGAGACCCAGTACTTC. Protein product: CASSTIGGVGETQYF.

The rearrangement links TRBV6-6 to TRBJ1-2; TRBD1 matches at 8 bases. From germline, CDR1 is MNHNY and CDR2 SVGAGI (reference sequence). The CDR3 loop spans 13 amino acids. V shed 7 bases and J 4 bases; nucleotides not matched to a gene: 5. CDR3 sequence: CASTRDRGYGYTF. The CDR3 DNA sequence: TGTGCCAGCACGAGAGACAGGGGCTATGGCTACACCTTC.

This chain's CDR3 is CASSLDSSGGADTQYF. In DNA form, the CDR3 reads TGTGCCAGCAGCTTAGATTCGAGCGGGGGCGCAGATACGCAGTATTTT. V is TRBV7-2 and J is TRBJ2-3; 8 nucleotides line up with TRBD2. The CDR3 length is 16 residues. After removal of 1 base from V and 4 bases from J, the junction contained 7 bases not matched to a gene. Germline-derived CDR1 and CDR2 are SGHTA and FQGNSA.

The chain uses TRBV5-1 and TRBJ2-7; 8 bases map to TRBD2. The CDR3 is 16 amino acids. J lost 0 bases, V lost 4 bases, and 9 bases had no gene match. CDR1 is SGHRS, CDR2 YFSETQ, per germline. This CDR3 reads CASSPLAGTISYEQYF. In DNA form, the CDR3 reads TGCGCCAGCAGCCCGCTAGCGGGTACCATCTCCTACGAGCAGTACTTC. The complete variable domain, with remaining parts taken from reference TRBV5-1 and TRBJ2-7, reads KAGVTQTPRYLIKTRGQQVTLSCSPISGHRSVSWYQQTPGQGLQFLFEYFSETQRNKGNFPGRFSGRQFSNSRSEMNVSTLELGDSALYLCASSPLAGTISYEQYFGPGTRLTVT.

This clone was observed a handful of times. The CDR3 loop reads CASGLVTADNEQFF. DNA of the CDR3: TGTGCTAGTGGTTTGGTCACAGCTGACAATGAGCAGTTCTTC. V gene TRBV12-5 combines with J gene TRBJ2-1; D ambiguous. V was trimmed by 0 bases and J by 5 bases, leaving 8 bases between them. This CDR3 has 14 amino acids. Germline CDR1 and CDR2: LGHNT and FRNRAP.

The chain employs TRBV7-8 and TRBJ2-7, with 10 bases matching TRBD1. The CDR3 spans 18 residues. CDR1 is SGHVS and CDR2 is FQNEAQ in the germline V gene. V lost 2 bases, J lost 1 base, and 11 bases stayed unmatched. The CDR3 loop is CASSLFAQTGGHSYEQYF. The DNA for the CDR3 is TGTGCCAGCAGCTTATTCGCCCAGACAGGGGGCCATTCCTACGAGCAGTACTTC.